This T cell receptor beta chain was observed in a study of PD-L1 blockade in urothelial cancer. Study summary: Treatment start was followed by blood analysis at 3 weeks (second dose) and again at 6 weeks.

Sequenced by immunoSEQ multiplex PCR; TCRdb stores in-frame clones only, minus some. The repertoire consists of 85,000 to 90,000 clones, with roughly 90% occurring once and the leading ten covering 8.5% to 9.5%. The CDR3 sequence is 17 residues long. Germline-derived CDR1 and CDR2 are MDHEN and SYDVKM. The V gene lost 2 bases and the J gene lost 7 bases, with 20 bases spanning the gap. The sequencing here drew on PBMCs, taken around atezolizumab (anti-PD-L1) treatment. The chain has TRBV28 and TRBJ1-4, with D perhaps TRBD1 (5 bases). This TCR came from a man between 60 and 75 years old with urothelial cancer. CDR3 amino acids: CASSLASSGLTAEKLFF. CDR3 coding DNA: TGTGCCAGCAGTTTAGCCTCCTCAGGGTTAACGGCTGAAAAACTGTTTTTT. The full variable domain, in which reference TRBV28 and TRBJ1-4 provide the parts outside the CDR3, is DVKVTQSSRYLVKRTGEKVFLECVQDMDHENMFWYRQDPGLGLRLIYFSYDVKMKEKGDIPEGYSVSREKKERFSLILESASTNQTSMYLCASSLASSGLTAEKLFFGSGTQLSVL.